Detailed here is one TCR beta chain. The antigen is undetermined. PCR involved 60 Vbeta and 13 Jbeta primers. Produced via immunoSEQ multiplex PCR; TCRdb's table is partial and in-frame only. The repertoire holds about 170,000 clones, with over 80% as singletons. CDR3 length equals 18 residues. CDR1 is MNHNS, CDR2 SASEGT, per germline. With 4 bases clipped from V and 0 bases from J, the junction kept 7 bases outside the gene matches. The sample is drawn from a study of cytomegalovirus exposure and HLA in healthy donors. Study results and limitations: Apart from CMV serostatus, no immune exposure information was available. In a later analysis, common viral pathogens appeared linked to several of the most significant clusters.

This chain joins TRBV6-1 and TRBJ2-1; the match to TRBD2 covers 12 bases. This receptor was obtained from a male donor in good health and CMV-seronegative. Sequenced input: PBMCs. The DNA of the CDR3 is TGTGCCAGCAGTGGAAGACTAGCGGGGGCCAGCTCCTACAATGAGCAGTTCTTC. As protein: CASSGRLAGASSYNEQFF.